The 10 T cell receptor beta chains below were found in one sample sequenced in a study of identifying expanded T cells in peripheral blood. Some clones are missing from TCRdb's copy, which holds only in-frame ones; the method was immunoSEQ multiplex PCR. The table records 70,000 or so clones, roughly 90% of them present only once. Sequenced material: blood. All receptors come from a person aged 18-69 years in good health.

This chain connects TRBV7-2 to TRBJ2-3; D gene uncertain. The CDR3 is 14 residues long. Trimming took 4 bases from V and 1 from J, leaving 9 bases between them. CDR1 is SGHTA and CDR2 is FQGNSA in the germline V gene. The CDR3 nucleotides read TGTGCCAGCAGCTCCTTAAGCGGCACAGATACGCAGTATTTT. It yields the protein CASSSLSGTDTQYF.

The V and J genes are TRBV5-4 and TRBJ1-2, with 9 bases that match TRBD1. This CDR3 spans 14 amino acids. CDR1 SGHNT and CDR2 YYREEE come from the germline V gene (reference sequence). The V segment lost 2 bases and the J segment 7 bases; nucleotides outside the gene matches: 6. This chain's CDR3 is CASSFNRDRVGYTF. For the CDR3, the DNA is TGTGCCAGCAGCTTTAACCGGGACAGGGTTGGCTACACCTTC.

The genes are TRBV4-3 and TRBJ1-4; no definite D call. This CDR3 is 15 amino acids long. Germline CDR1 and CDR2: LGHNA and YSLEER. V was pared by 0 bases and J by 4 bases, with 9 bases between. CDR3 in amino acids: CASSQDPAVNEKLFF. The CDR3 DNA sequence: TGCGCCAGCAGCCAAGATCCCGCTGTTAATGAAAAACTGTTTTTT.

The rearrangement links TRBV19 to TRBJ2-5, with a possible D match to TRBD2 (7 bases). V lost 3 bases and J lost 2, with 16 bases in between. The CDR3 is 16 residues long. The V gene's germline CDR1 is LNHDA and CDR2 SQIVND (reference sequence). The DNA for the CDR3 is TGTGCCAGTAGTATGCGTGGGGCGGGGGCTCAAGAGACCCAGTACTTC. As protein: CASSMRGAGAQETQYF.

The CDR3 is CASSPAPGDGYTF. The CDR3 bases are TGTGCCAGCTCACCGGCGCCAGGGGATGGCTACACCTTC. The chain couples TRBV18 to TRBJ1-2, with D perhaps TRBD1 (6 bases). This CDR3 comprises 13 residues. Trimming cost V 3 bases and J 6 bases, with 11 bases left between them. Germline V gene sequence: CDR1 KGHSH, CDR2 LQKENI.

This sequence joins TRBV5-4 and TRBJ2-1; D may be TRBD2 (6 bases). Trimming took 5 bases from V and 5 from J, leaving 8 bases between them. CDR1 is SGHNT, CDR2 YYREEE, per germline (reference sequence). CDR3 size: 12 residues. CDR3: CASRWGDNEQFF. The CDR3 coding sequence is TGTGCCAGCAGGTGGGGGGACAATGAGCAGTTCTTC.

The V gene is TRBV7-2, the J gene TRBJ1-2; maybe TRBD1 (6 bases). V lost 2 bases and J 3 bases, leaving 22 bases between the germline ends. CDR3 size: 18 residues. Germline lookup yields CDR1 SGHTA and CDR2 FQGNSA. The CDR3 DNA reads as TGTGCCAGCAGCTTACCGGGGCATCGGGACAAATCTTACTATGGCTACACCTTC. It specifies CASSLPGHRDKSYYGYTF.

The chain joins TRBV5-3 to TRBJ2-1, with D hard to call. TRBV5-3 is flagged as an ORF with uncertain function. This CDR3 has 17 amino acids. With 2 bases removed from V and 0 bases from J, the gap between germline ends came to 15 bases. The CDR3 loop reads CARSLSPTSSSYNEQFF. The CDR3 DNA sequence: TGTGCCAGAAGCTTATCCCCCACCTCATCCTCCTACAATGAGCAGTTCTTC.

The chain employs TRBV15 and TRBJ2-5; possibly TRBD2 for D (5 bases). Germline CDR1 LNHNV, CDR2 YYDKDF (reference sequence). The CDR3 has 15 residues. V lost 0 bases to trimming and J lost 5 bases, with 13 bases between them. DNA of the CDR3: TGTGCCACCAGCAGAGATAGCGCACGGGTTGAGACCCAGTACTTC. Translation: CATSRDSARVETQYF.

This rearrangement joins TRBV2 to TRBJ2-6; D is unclear. Germline V gene data show CDR1 as SNHLY and CDR2 as FYNNEI. This CDR3 is 14 amino acids long. The V end lost 4 bases, the J end lost 4 bases, and 8 bases lay between the germline ends. The CDR3 protein is CASSAGVGANVLTF. CDR3 DNA: TGTGCCAGCAGTGCTGGGGTGGGGGCCAACGTCCTGACTTTC.